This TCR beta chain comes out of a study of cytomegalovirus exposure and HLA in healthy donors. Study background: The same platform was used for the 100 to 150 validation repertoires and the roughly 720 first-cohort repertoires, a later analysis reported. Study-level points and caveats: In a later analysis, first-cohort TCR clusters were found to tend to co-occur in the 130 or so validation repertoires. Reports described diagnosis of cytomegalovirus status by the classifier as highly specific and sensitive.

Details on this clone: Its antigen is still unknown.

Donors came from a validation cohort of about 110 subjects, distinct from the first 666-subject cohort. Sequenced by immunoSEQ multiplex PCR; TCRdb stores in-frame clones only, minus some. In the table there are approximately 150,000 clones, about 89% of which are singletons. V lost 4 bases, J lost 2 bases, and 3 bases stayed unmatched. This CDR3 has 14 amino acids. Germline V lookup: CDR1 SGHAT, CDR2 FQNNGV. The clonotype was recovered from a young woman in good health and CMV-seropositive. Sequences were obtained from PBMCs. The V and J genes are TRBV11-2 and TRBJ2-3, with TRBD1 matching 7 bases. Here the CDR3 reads CASSSTGSTDTQYF. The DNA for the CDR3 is TGTGCCAGCAGCTCGACAGGGTCCACAGATACGCAGTATTTT.